The 31 T cell receptor beta chains in this list originate from one sample, sequenced in a study of blood T cell repertoires in COVID-19. Method: immunoSEQ multiplex PCR; TCRdb's copy keeps in-frame clones and lacks some. This sample carries fewer than 200,000 clones, 65% to 85% of them seen once, and the ten largest clones take 3% to 3.5%. The sequencing sample was made of PBMCs or T cells enriched from blood (not recorded which). These receptor sequences come from a woman aged 25-40 years who had been exposed to COVID-19.

This chain connects TRBV12-5 to TRBJ1-3; D might be TRBD1 (6 bases). The CDR3 sequence is 19 residues long. Germline V CDR1 and CDR2: LGHNT, FRNRAP. Trimming cost V 2 bases and J 2 bases, with 22 bases left between them. CDR3 nucleotide sequence: TGTGCTAGTGGTTTGACTTTCGAACCAGGGGAAAGGACTGGAAACACCATATATTTT. This gives the protein CASGLTFEPGERTGNTIYF.

This clone was found once. The J gene is TRBJ1-1, the V gene TRBV7-9, with 9 positions matching TRBD1. Germline V gives CDR1 SEHNR, CDR2 FQNEAQ (reference sequence). The V and J ends lost 6 bases and 4 bases, in that order; junction bases with no gene match: 12. This CDR3 has 16 amino acids. This CDR3 is CASRQIMGQGGTEAFF. DNA of the CDR3: TGTGCCAGCAGGCAAATCATGGGACAGGGCGGCACTGAAGCTTTCTTT. The variable domain in full, completed from reference TRBV7-9 and TRBJ1-1, reads DTGVSQNPRHKITKRGQNVTFRCDPISEHNRLYWYRQTLGQGPEFLTYFQNEAQLEKSRLLSDRFSAERPKGSFSTLEIQRTEQGDSAMYLCASRQIMGQGGTEAFFGQGTRLTVV.

This rearrangement joins TRBV9 to TRBJ2-2, with TRBD1 matching 10 bases. Trimming cost V 4 bases and J 4 bases; bases outside gene matches: 7. There are 16 residues in the CDR3. The germline V gene has CDR1 SGDLS and CDR2 YYNGEE. The CDR3 DNA sequence: TGTGCCAGCAGCAGACGACAGGGGGCCTCCACCGGGGAGCTGTTTTTT. This codes for CASSRRQGASTGELFF.

This chain joins TRBV18 and TRBJ1-1, with 10 nucleotides matching TRBD1. The CDR3 runs 14 residues. From germline, CDR1 is KGHSH and CDR2 LQKENI. The V segment lost 3 bases and the J segment 6 bases; nucleotides outside the gene matches: 4. The CDR3 nucleotides are TGTGCCAGCTCACCTCTTGACAGGGGGCCTGAAGCTTTCTTT. Protein product: CASSPLDRGPEAFF.

The chain uses TRBV4-1 and TRBJ2-7, with TRBD2 as a possible D gene (5 bases). The CDR3 loop spans 15 amino acids. Looked up from germline, CDR1 is MGHRA and CDR2 is YSYEKL. V lost 1 base to trimming and J lost 6 bases, with 16 bases between them. The CDR3 DNA reads TGCGCCAGCAGCCAAGGAGGGCGCAGGATGGGCGAGCAGTACTTC. Amino acid sequence: CASSQGGRRMGEQYF.

The V call is TRBV11-2, the J call TRBJ2-1, with 10 bases fitting TRBD1. This CDR3 region has 13 residues. V gave up 7 bases and J gave up 7 bases; unmatched junction bases: 4. Germline V lookup: CDR1 SGHAT, CDR2 FQNNGV. As DNA, the CDR3 is TGTGCCAGCACCCAGGACAGGGGGAATGAGCAGTTCTTC. This sequence encodes CASTQDRGNEQFF.

The J gene is TRBJ2-5, the V gene TRBV10-2; no firm D call. V was trimmed by 7 bases and J by 9 bases, leaving 12 bases between them. Germline lookup yields CDR1 WSHSY and CDR2 SAAADI. The CDR3 runs 11 residues. The CDR3 sequence is CASIRGESQYF. DNA for the CDR3: TGCGCCAGCATACGAGGCGAGTCCCAGTACTTC.

This sequence joins TRBV11-2 and TRBJ1-2; D is possibly TRBD1 (5 bases). Trimming took 7 bases from V and 2 from J, leaving 17 bases between them. The CDR3 totals 15 residues. Germline V gives CDR1 SGHAT, CDR2 FQNNGV. The CDR3 spells CASKEGPGYNYGYTF. The CDR3 DNA reads as TGTGCCAGCAAGGAGGGGCCAGGTTACAACTATGGCTACACCTTC. The entire variable domain, with the rest obtained from reference TRBV11-2 and TRBJ1-2, is as follows: EAGVAQSPRYKIIEKRQSVAFWCNPISGHATLYWYQQILGQGPKLLIQFQNNGVVDDSQLPKDRFSAERLKGVDSTLKIQPAKLEDSAVYLCASKEGPGYNYGYTFGSGTRLTVV.

The rearrangement uses TRBV9 and TRBJ1-5; D not resolved. In germline, CDR1 is SGDLS, CDR2 YYNGEE. V gave up 3 bases and J gave up 1 base, with 11 bases separating them. The CDR3 has 15 amino acids. Here the CDR3 DNA reads TGTGCCAGCAGCGAAGGAGGGTCGAGCAATCAGCCCCAGCATTTT. It encodes CASSEGGSSNQPQHF.

The chain links TRBV27 to TRBJ1-2; maybe TRBD1 (5 bases). CDR1 and CDR2 from the germline V gene are MNHEY and SMNVEV (reference sequence). The CDR3 spans 13 residues. The germline V and J ends were trimmed by 3 bases and 5 bases, with 10 bases remaining between them. The CDR3 nucleotides are TGTGCCAGCAGTTTCGGGGACTATTATGGCTACACCTTC. This sequence encodes CASSFGDYYGYTF.

This clone was recorded only once. V is TRBV5-1 and J is TRBJ1-1; possible D gene TRBD1, 6 bases. V was cut by 0 bases and J by 5 bases, with 14 bases left in between. From germline, CDR1 is SGHRS and CDR2 YFSETQ. The CDR3 extends over 15 amino acids. The CDR3 spells CASSLDVGGRTEAFF. The DNA of the CDR3 is TGCGCCAGCAGCTTGGATGTAGGGGGAAGGACTGAAGCTTTCTTT.

V gene TRBV2 combines with J gene TRBJ2-1; possible D gene TRBD2, 6 bases. Germline lookup yields CDR1 SNHLY and CDR2 FYNNEI. The V and J ends lost 8 bases and 4 bases respectively, with 18 bases between them. The length of the CDR3 is 15 residues. CDR3 region: CASRYRVGGYNEQFF. The CDR3 bases are TGTGCCAGCCGCTACCGGGTGGGGGGATACAATGAGCAGTTCTTC.

This chain uses TRBV28 with TRBJ1-1; D not resolved. Germline V gene data show CDR1 as MDHEN and CDR2 as SYDVKM. The CDR3 contains 14 residues. Between the trimmed V and J ends, which lost 5 bases and 5 bases, there was a span of 15 bases. DNA for the CDR3: TGTGCCAGCAGTCGAACCGGGAGGGCAACTGAAGCTTTCTTT. It is translated as CASSRTGRATEAFF.

The rearrangement uses TRBV29-1 and TRBJ1-1, with D possibly being TRBD1 (5 bases). Looked up from germline, CDR1 is SQVTM and CDR2 is ANQGSEA. The CDR3 is 13 amino acids. The V and J ends lost 4 bases and 1 base respectively, with 10 bases between them. The CDR3: CSVAWQGNTEAFF. CDR3 DNA: TGCAGCGTTGCATGGCAGGGGAACACTGAAGCTTTCTTT.

The V gene is TRBV6-2 or TRBV6-3, the J gene TRBJ1-5; TRBD1 might be the D (5 bases). Germline CDR1 is MNHEY and CDR2 is SVGEGT. The CDR3 totals 15 residues. Trimming stripped 6 bases from V and 3 bases from J, with 15 bases between. The CDR3 protein is CASSIIWGINQPQHF. DNA of the CDR3: TGTGCCAGCAGCATAATATGGGGCATCAATCAGCCCCAGCATTTT.

CDR3 in amino acids: CASSPHISLVNTEAFF. CDR3 DNA: TGTGCCAGCAGTCCTCATATCTCCCTAGTGAACACTGAAGCTTTCTTT. The chain links TRBV9 to TRBJ1-1, with no clear D. This CDR3 is 16 amino acids long. V lost 5 bases and J lost 0, with 17 bases in between. Per the germline V gene, CDR1 is SGDLS and CDR2 is YYNGEE.

This rearrangement joins TRBV10-1 to TRBJ1-1, with D perhaps TRBD1 (5 bases). Between the trimmed V and J ends, which lost 6 bases and 2 bases, there was a span of 10 bases. There are 13 residues in the CDR3. CDR1 WNHNN and CDR2 SYGVQD come from the germline V gene (reference sequence). In DNA, the CDR3 is TGCGCCAGCAGCAGGACACCTAACACTGAAGCTTTCTTT. This translates into CASSRTPNTEAFF.

The J gene is TRBJ1-2, the V gene TRBV30, with TRBD1 identical over 8 bases. Germline lookup yields CDR1 GTSNPN and CDR2 SVGIG (reference sequence). CDR3 length: 11 residues. V lost 8 bases to trimming and J lost 5 bases; unmatched junction nucleotides: 4. This chain's CDR3 is CAQYRGYGYTF. The CDR3 DNA reads as TGTGCCCAGTACAGGGGGTATGGCTACACCTTC.

V gene TRBV28 combines with J gene TRBJ1-5; no firm D call. The V end was cut by 1 base, the J end by 3 bases, with 13 bases between. The CDR3 has 16 residues. Looked up from germline, CDR1 is MDHEN and CDR2 is SYDVKM. CDR3 region: CASSLFYRSDNQPQHF. The CDR3 DNA reads TGTGCCAGCAGTTTATTCTATCGCAGCGACAATCAGCCCCAGCATTTT.

This chain links TRBV6-2 or TRBV6-3 with TRBJ1-1; D is perhaps TRBD1 (5 bases). V shed 2 bases and J shed 11 bases, with 12 bases lying between them. CDR1 is MNHEY and CDR2 is SVGEGT in the germline V gene. This CDR3 spans 12 amino acids. Written as DNA, the CDR3 is TGTGCCAGCAGTTACGTGGGGACTGGGGCTTTCTTT. Translating gives CASSYVGTGAFF.

This chain links TRBV6-5 with TRBJ2-1, with D perhaps TRBD1 (6 bases). Germline values: CDR1 MNHEY, CDR2 SVGAGI. V was shortened by 6 bases and J by 5 bases, with 11 bases between the two germline ends. CDR3 length: 13 amino acids. CDR3 coding DNA: TGTGCCAGCAGGTGGGGACAAAACAATGAGCAGTTCTTC. Amino acid sequence: CASRWGQNNEQFF.

The CDR3: CATGGGGNQPQHF. The CDR3 DNA reads TGTGCCACCGGCGGGGGCGGCAATCAGCCCCAGCATTTT. J is TRBJ1-5 and V is TRBV15; TRBD1 is a possible D gene (6 bases). V shed 8 bases and J shed 2 bases, with 10 bases lying between them. The CDR3 sequence is 13 residues long. From germline, CDR1 is LNHNV and CDR2 YYDKDF (reference sequence).

The chain uses TRBV5-4 and TRBJ1-2; D gene unclear. The CDR3 has 15 residues. Germline lookup yields CDR1 SGHNT and CDR2 YYREEE (reference sequence). V lost 3 bases, J lost 8 bases, and 20 bases lay in between. CDR3 protein: CASSSEQILSGGYTF. The CDR3 region has the DNA TGTGCCAGCAGCTCCGAACAGATTCTTTCGGGGGGCTACACCTTC.

V usage is TRBV5-1 and J usage is TRBJ2-7, with TRBD1 matching 7 bases. The junction had 11 bases not matched to a gene; V was cut back by 4 bases and J by 4 bases. Germline loops: CDR1 SGHRS, CDR2 YFSETQ. The CDR3 is 15 residues long. CDR3 coding DNA: TGCGCCAGCAGCCCTGTACAGGGGAAAGGGTACGAGCAGTACTTC. Translating gives CASSPVQGKGYEQYF.

The chain carries TRBV9 and TRBJ2-1; TRBD2 aligns across 7 bases. The CDR3 contains 15 residues. The ends lost 0 bases at V and 10 bases at J; junction bases unmatched: 10. CDR1 is SGDLS and CDR2 is YYNGEE in the germline V gene. The CDR3 coding sequence is TGTGCCAGCAGCGTAGGAGGGGTGGGGAGGGACGAGCAGTTCTTC. It yields the protein CASSVGGVGRDEQFF.

This chain links TRBV5-4 with TRBJ2-5, with 7 bases that match TRBD2. The CDR3 length is 17 residues. The germline V gene has CDR1 SGHNT and CDR2 YYREEE (reference sequence). After removal of 4 bases from V and 3 bases from J, the junction contained 15 bases not matched to a gene. DNA for the CDR3: TGTGCCAGCAGCCAGCGGGGAGCATCCTTACCAAAAGAGACCCAGTACTTC. Its protein product is CASSQRGASLPKETQYF.

V usage is TRBV5-4 and J usage is TRBJ2-7, with 12 bases aligning to TRBD1. Losses at the gene ends were 7 bases for V and 5 bases for J; bases not matched to a gene: 7. The CDR3 runs 14 residues. Germline CDR1 is SGHNT and CDR2 is YYREEE (reference sequence). The CDR3 region has the DNA TGTGCCAGCGGCGTGGGACAGGGGGCGAACGAGCAGTACTTC. This encodes CASGVGQGANEQYF.

This clone was seen only once. V is TRBV10-1 and J is TRBJ2-5; 11 positions match TRBD2. Germline V gene sequence: CDR1 WNHNN, CDR2 SYGVQD (reference sequence). J lost 3 bases, V lost 5 bases, and 2 bases had no gene match. The CDR3 consists of 14 residues. The CDR3 DNA sequence: TGCGCCAGCAGTTCGACTAGCGGGGAAGAGACCCAGTACTTC. It specifies CASSSTSGEETQYF.

This clone came up a few times. The rearrangement links TRBV3-1 (or the pseudogene TRBV3-2) to TRBJ2-7; D unclear. The CDR3 consists of 18 residues. Germline assignment: CDR1 LGHDT and CDR2 YNNKEL (reference sequence). Trimming left V 0 bases short and J 2 bases short, with 20 bases between. CDR3 region: CASSQDLSAASLTYEQYF. For the CDR3, the DNA is TGTGCCAGCAGCCAAGATCTTTCGGCGGCCTCTCTAACCTACGAGCAGTACTTC.

CDR3 loop: CSGTNGGGSNTGELFF. The DNA of the CDR3 is TGCAGTGGTACTAACGGAGGAGGCTCGAACACCGGGGAGCTGTTTTTT. The chain carries TRBV29-1 and TRBJ2-2; possible D gene TRBD2, 5 bases. Germline assignment: CDR1 SQVTM and CDR2 ANQGSEA. The CDR3 covers 16 residues.

The genes are TRBV9 and TRBJ2-3, with a possible D match to TRBD1 (7 bases). The germline V gene has CDR1 SGDLS and CDR2 YYNGEE. This CDR3 spans 15 amino acids. Trimming stripped 3 bases from V and 6 bases from J, with 17 bases between. The DNA of the CDR3 is TGTGCCAGCAGCGCGGAGGGGGCGGTCTCCGATACGCAGTATTTT. Translated: CASSAEGAVSDTQYF.